The rows below give T cell receptor beta chains drawn from one sample of a study of T-cell reconstitution after alpha-beta-depleted transplantation in children. From the PCR reads, TCRdb called clonotypes with MiXCR, one entry per CDR3 protein. The data contain 350,000 to 400,000 distinct CDR3 sequences, over 20% of them singletons. The sample was PBMCs from the stem cell graft donor, taken from the stem cell graft. The receptor source for this set is a human donor who donated a stem cell graft to a child with acute myeloid leukemia. Both conserved end residues are trimmed from each CDR3. The size field is filled for only some rows; it gives once, few, many or a size class.

>many|TRBV20-1
SASGTYQETQY
>few|TRBV2
ASGRQLEGEQF
>few|TRBV12-3/TRBV12-4
ASTAAARTDTQY
>few|TRBV7-9
ASSLTRGPYNEQF
>.|TRBV12-3/TRBV12-4
ASSPKVAAGAYEQY
>few|TRBV7-2
ASSLYRANTEAF
>many|TRBV20-1
SARTSGPYNEQF
>few|TRBV12-3/TRBV12-4
AAGGSSTDTQY
>.|TRBV6-5
ASSYSGQKETQY
>many|TRBV29-1
SVEEGAMAAF
>many|TRBV12-3/TRBV12-4
ASSRDRDQPQH
>.|TRBV7-9
ASSLYRDWEQF
>few|TRBV10-1
ASPPGQGNTGELF
>.|TRBV15
ATSRDLGPSNNEQF
>.|TRBV24-1
ATEELNTDTQY
>.|TRBV5-6
ASSGTGTGQETQY
>few|TRBV12-3/TRBV12-4
ASSGTSGSRLYEQY
>.|TRBV7-9
ASNAGTGGLTGELF
>few|TRBV9
ASSVGLAGRQETQY
>many|TRBV5-1
ASTRQGSSDTQY
>.|TRBV12-3/TRBV12-4
ASSPIGFHEQY
>few|TRBV29-1
SVRDRGYNEQF
>.|TRBV4-1
ASSVLVSSYEQY
>many|TRBV29-1
SVIWREKYEQY
>.|TRBV28
ASSPFTYEQY
>.|TRBV20-1
SARGLAGGNNEQF
>many|TRBV12-3/TRBV12-4
ASSFMGGNQPQH
>many|TRBV29-1
SVVNRGGGEQY
>.|TRBV25-1
ASSESRLAANNEQF
>once|TRBV4-1
ASSQPLGAAEAF
>.|TRBV9
ASSARGQTNYGYT
>few|TRBV20-1
SASDRGVLYGYT
>many|TRBV20-1
SAPAGGRQF
>.|TRBV12-3/TRBV12-4
ASSLLGGGRSPLH
>many|TRBV18
ASSPGPTYEQY
>.|TRBV3-1
ASSPWTGGDEQF
>.|TRBV5-4
ASSLGASSTDTQY